The rows below give T cell receptor beta chains drawn from one sample of a study of blood T cell repertoires in COVID-19. Here immunoSEQ multiplex PCR was the method, and the copy in TCRdb shows in-frame clones only, minus some. This table holds approximately 200,000 clones, about 91% found once. The specimen was peripheral blood. The receptors were sampled from a man younger than 35 with active or convalescent COVID-19. Both conserved end residues are part of each CDR3. Each record gives: clone size, D gene, V gene, J gene, CDR3 protein, CDR3 DNA. The D gene is left open where the match is weak. Only some rows state a clone size, as once, few, many or a class for expanded clones.

clone_size: -; d_call: -; v_call: TRBV19; j_call: TRBJ1-5; cdr3_aa: CASRTTENSNQPQHF; cdr3_nt: TGTGCCAGTAGAACGACAGAGAATAGCAATCAGCCCCAGCATTTT
clone_size: once; d_call: -; v_call: TRBV15; j_call: TRBJ1-5; cdr3_aa: CATSRWGDVGQPQHF; cdr3_nt: TGTGCCACCAGCAGATGGGGGGACGTGGGGCAGCCCCAGCATTTT
clone_size: -; d_call: -; v_call: TRBV6-5; j_call: TRBJ1-3; cdr3_aa: CASRRRSSGNTIYF; cdr3_nt: TGTGCCAGCAGGAGGAGAAGCTCTGGAAACACCATATATTTT
clone_size: -; d_call: TRBD1; v_call: TRBV7-9; j_call: TRBJ1-2; cdr3_aa: CASSPQPGQGTNYGYTF; cdr3_nt: TGTGCCAGCAGCCCTCAACCGGGACAGGGGACTAACTATGGCTACACCTTC
clone_size: -; d_call: TRBD1; v_call: TRBV19; j_call: TRBJ1-2; cdr3_aa: CASTADRPNYGYTF; cdr3_nt: TGTGCCAGTACCGCGGACAGGCCTAACTATGGCTACACCTTC
clone_size: -; d_call: -; v_call: TRBV7-9; j_call: TRBJ1-3; cdr3_aa: CASSLDRGNTIYF; cdr3_nt: TGTGCCAGCAGCTTAGACAGAGGAAACACCATATATTTT
clone_size: -; d_call: TRBD2; v_call: TRBV5-6; j_call: TRBJ2-7; cdr3_aa: CASSGRAGLPFEQYF; cdr3_nt: TGTGCCAGCAGCGGAAGGGCGGGACTACCCTTCGAGCAGTACTTC
clone_size: -; d_call: -; v_call: TRBV2; j_call: TRBJ2-1; cdr3_aa: CASSTGSSYNEQFF; cdr3_nt: TGTGCCAGCAGTACCGGGTCTTCCTACAATGAGCAGTTCTTC
clone_size: -; d_call: -; v_call: TRBV19; j_call: TRBJ1-4; cdr3_aa: CASSPKGRDSNEKLFF; cdr3_nt: TGTGCCAGTAGTCCGAAAGGGAGGGATTCTAATGAAAAACTGTTTTTT
clone_size: -; d_call: -; v_call: TRBV28; j_call: TRBJ1-1; cdr3_aa: CVAGNSNTEAFF; cdr3_nt: TGTGTCGCGGGTAACAGCAACACTGAAGCTTTCTTT
clone_size: once; d_call: TRBD2; v_call: TRBV5-4; j_call: TRBJ2-4; cdr3_aa: CASSLGLAGGGNIQYF; cdr3_nt: TGTGCCAGCAGCTTAGGACTAGCGGGAGGAGGAAACATTCAGTACTTC
clone_size: few; d_call: -; v_call: TRBV11-2; j_call: TRBJ1-1; cdr3_aa: CASSPPTGEAFF; cdr3_nt: TGTGCCAGCAGCCCCCCTACAGGGGAAGCTTTCTTT
clone_size: -; d_call: TRBD2; v_call: TRBV30; j_call: TRBJ2-1; cdr3_aa: CAWGTGTSGSYNEQFF; cdr3_nt: TGTGCCTGGGGTACCGGGACTAGCGGCTCCTACAATGAGCAGTTCTTC
clone_size: -; d_call: TRBD2; v_call: TRBV4-2; j_call: TRBJ2-5; cdr3_aa: CASSQAAGAGETQYF; cdr3_nt: TGTGCCAGCAGCCAAGCAGCGGGAGCTGGGGAGACCCAGTACTTC
clone_size: -; d_call: TRBD1; v_call: TRBV6-6; j_call: TRBJ2-7; cdr3_aa: CASSYSPGQGYEQYF; cdr3_nt: TGTGCCAGCAGTTACTCGCCGGGACAGGGATACGAGCAGTACTTC
clone_size: -; d_call: TRBD2; v_call: TRBV27; j_call: TRBJ2-2; cdr3_aa: CASTPGTSGIGELFF; cdr3_nt: TGTGCCAGCACTCCCGGGACTAGCGGTATCGGGGAGCTGTTTTTT
clone_size: -; d_call: -; v_call: TRBV5-1; j_call: TRBJ2-3; cdr3_aa: CASSPEYSTQYF; cdr3_nt: TGCGCCAGCAGCCCCGAATACAGTACGCAGTATTTT
clone_size: -; d_call: TRBD2; v_call: TRBV7-6; j_call: TRBJ2-3; cdr3_aa: CASSLGTSGPSTDTQYF; cdr3_nt: TGTGCCAGCAGCTTAGGGACTAGCGGACCAAGCACAGATACGCAGTATTTT
clone_size: -; d_call: TRBD1; v_call: TRBV6-2/TRBV6-3; j_call: TRBJ1-1; cdr3_aa: CASSPRRPGTGLRDPEAFF; cdr3_nt: TGTGCCAGCAGTCCGCGAAGGCCCGGGACAGGATTACGGGACCCTGAAGCTTTCTTT
clone_size: -; d_call: TRBD1; v_call: TRBV9; j_call: TRBJ2-5; cdr3_aa: CASSGQGALGTQYF; cdr3_nt: TGTGCCAGCAGCGGACAGGGGGCTCTCGGGACCCAGTACTTC
clone_size: once; d_call: -; v_call: TRBV11-3; j_call: TRBJ2-5; cdr3_aa: CASSLYRRETQYF; cdr3_nt: TGTGCCAGCAGCTTATATCGGCGGGAGACCCAGTACTTC
clone_size: -; d_call: -; v_call: TRBV5-6; j_call: TRBJ1-4; cdr3_aa: CASFPWGGRATNEKLFF; cdr3_nt: TGTGCCAGCTTCCCTTGGGGGGGGCGAGCAACTAATGAAAAACTGTTTTTT